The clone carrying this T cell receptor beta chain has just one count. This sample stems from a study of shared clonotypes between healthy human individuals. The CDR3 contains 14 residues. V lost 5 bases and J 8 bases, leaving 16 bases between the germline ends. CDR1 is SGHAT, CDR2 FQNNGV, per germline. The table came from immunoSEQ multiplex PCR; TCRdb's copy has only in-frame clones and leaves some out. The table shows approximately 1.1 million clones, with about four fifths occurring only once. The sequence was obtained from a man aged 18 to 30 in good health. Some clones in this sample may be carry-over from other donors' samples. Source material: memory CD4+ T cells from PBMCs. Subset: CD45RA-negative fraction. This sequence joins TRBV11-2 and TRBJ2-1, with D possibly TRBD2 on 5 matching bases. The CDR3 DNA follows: TGTGCCAGCAGCCAAATGACTATAGGTGATGAGCAGTTCTTC. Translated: CASSQMTIGDEQFF.